This T cell receptor beta chain is from a study of technical replicates of blood from a few donors. Germline-derived CDR1 and CDR2 are SGHTA and FQGNSA. CDR3 length: 15 residues. V shed 1 base and J 3 bases; nucleotides not matched to a gene: 5. The table came from immunoSEQ multiplex PCR; TCRdb's copy has only in-frame clones and leaves some out. The sample includes about 80,000 clones, roughly 98% of them seen just once. The chain is built from TRBV7-2 and TRBJ2-7; 8 bases agree with TRBD2. Input material: T cells isolated from PBMCs. The clonotype comes from a human donor in good health. The CDR3 reads CASSLVPAGDYEQYF. CDR3 coding DNA: TGTGCCAGCAGCTTAGTTCCAGCGGGAGACTACGAGCAGTACTTC.